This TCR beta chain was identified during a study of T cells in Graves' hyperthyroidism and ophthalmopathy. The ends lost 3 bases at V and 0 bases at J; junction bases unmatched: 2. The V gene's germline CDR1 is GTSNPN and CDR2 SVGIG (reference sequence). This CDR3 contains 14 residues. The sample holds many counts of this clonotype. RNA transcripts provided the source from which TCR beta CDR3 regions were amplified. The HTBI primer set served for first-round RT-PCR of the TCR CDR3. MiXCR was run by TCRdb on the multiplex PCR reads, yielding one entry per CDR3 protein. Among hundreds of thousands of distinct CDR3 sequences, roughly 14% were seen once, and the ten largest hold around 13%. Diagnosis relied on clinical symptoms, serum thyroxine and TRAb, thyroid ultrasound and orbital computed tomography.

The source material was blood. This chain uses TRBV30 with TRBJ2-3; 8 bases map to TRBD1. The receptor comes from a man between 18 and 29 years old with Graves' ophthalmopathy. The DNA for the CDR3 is TGTGCCTGGAGCTGGACAGGGAGCACAGATACGCAGTATTTT. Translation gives CAWSWTGSTDTQYF. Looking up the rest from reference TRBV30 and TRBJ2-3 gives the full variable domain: SQTIHQWPATLVQPVGSPLSLECTVEGTSNPNLYWYRQAAGRGLQLLFYSVGIGQISSEVPQNLSASRPQDRQFILSSKKLLLSDSGFYLCAWSWTGSTDTQYFGPGTRLTVL.